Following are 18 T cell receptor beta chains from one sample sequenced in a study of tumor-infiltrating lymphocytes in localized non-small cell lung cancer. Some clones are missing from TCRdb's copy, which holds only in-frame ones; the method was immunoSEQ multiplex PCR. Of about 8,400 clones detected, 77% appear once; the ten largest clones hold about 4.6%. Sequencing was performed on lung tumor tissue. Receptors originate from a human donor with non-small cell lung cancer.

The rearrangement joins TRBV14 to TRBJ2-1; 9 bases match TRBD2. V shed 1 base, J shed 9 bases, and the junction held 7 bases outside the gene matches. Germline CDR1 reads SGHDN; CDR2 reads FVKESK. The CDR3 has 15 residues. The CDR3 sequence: CASSQVGGREIEQFF. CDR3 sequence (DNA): TGTGCCAGCAGCCAAGTAGGCGGGAGGGAGATTGAGCAGTTCTTC.

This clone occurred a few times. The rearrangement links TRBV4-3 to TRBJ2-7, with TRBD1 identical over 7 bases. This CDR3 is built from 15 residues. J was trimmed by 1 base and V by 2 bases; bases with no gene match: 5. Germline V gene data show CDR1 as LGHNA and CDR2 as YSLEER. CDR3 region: CASSQSQGDSYEQYF. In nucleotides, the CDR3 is TGCGCCAGCAGCCAAAGTCAGGGGGATTCCTACGAGCAGTACTTC.

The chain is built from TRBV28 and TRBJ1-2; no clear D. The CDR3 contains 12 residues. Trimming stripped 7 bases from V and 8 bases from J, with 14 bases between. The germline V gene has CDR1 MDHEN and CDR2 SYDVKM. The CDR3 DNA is TGTGCCAGCACCGTATCCCAAGGGGGCTACACCTTC. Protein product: CASTVSQGGYTF.

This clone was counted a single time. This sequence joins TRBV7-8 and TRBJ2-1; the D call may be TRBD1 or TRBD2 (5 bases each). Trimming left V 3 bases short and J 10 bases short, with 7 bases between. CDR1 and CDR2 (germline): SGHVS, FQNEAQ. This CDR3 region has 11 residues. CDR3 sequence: CASSFWGEQFF. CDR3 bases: TGTGCCAGCAGCTTTTGGGGGGAGCAGTTCTTC.

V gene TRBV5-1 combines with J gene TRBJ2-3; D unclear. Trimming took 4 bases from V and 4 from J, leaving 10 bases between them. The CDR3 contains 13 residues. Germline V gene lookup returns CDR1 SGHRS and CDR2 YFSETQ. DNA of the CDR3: TGCGCCAGCAGCGTGCGCGGCGCAGATACGCAGTATTTT. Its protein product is CASSVRGADTQYF.

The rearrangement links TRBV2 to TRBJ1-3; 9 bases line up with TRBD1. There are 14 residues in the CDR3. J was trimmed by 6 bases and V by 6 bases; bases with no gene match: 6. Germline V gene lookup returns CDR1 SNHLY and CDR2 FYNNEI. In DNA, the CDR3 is TGTGCCAGCAGAAACGACAGGGGGGCAAACACCATATATTTT. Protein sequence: CASRNDRGANTIYF.

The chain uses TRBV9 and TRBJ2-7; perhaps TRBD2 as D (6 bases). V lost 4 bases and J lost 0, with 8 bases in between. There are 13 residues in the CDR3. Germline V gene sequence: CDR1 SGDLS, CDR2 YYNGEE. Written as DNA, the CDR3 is TGTGCCAGCAGCCCGGGGGACTCCTACGAGCAGTACTTC. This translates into CASSPGDSYEQYF.

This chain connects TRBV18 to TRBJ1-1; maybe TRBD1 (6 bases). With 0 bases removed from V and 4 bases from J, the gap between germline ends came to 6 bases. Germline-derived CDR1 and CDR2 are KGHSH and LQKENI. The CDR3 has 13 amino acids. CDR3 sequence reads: CASSPPDSTEAFF. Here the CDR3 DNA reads TGTGCCAGCTCACCACCGGACAGCACTGAAGCTTTCTTT.

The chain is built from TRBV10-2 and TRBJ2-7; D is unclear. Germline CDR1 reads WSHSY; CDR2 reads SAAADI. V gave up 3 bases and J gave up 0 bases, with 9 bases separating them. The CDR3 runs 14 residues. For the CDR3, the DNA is TGCGCCAGCAGTGATAGTGGTAGCTCCTACGAGCAGTACTTC. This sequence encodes CASSDSGSSYEQYF.

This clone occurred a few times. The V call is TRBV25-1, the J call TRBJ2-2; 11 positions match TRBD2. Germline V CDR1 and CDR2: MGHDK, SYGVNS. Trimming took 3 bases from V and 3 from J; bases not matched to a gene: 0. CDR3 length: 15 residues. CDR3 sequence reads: CASSEGLADTGELFF. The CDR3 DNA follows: TGTGCCAGCAGTGAGGGACTAGCGGACACCGGGGAGCTGTTTTTT.

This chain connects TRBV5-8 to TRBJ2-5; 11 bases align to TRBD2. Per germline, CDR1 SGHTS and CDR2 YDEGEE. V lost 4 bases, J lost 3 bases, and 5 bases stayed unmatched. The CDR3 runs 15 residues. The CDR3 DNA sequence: TGTGCCAGCAGCCGGAGGGGACTAGCGGAAGAGACCCAGTACTTC. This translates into CASSRRGLAEETQYF.

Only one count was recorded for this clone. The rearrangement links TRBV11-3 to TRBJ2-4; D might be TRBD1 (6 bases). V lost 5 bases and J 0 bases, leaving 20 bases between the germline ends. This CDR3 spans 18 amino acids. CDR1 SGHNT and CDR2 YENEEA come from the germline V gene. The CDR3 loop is CASSLDQGGSIAKNIQYF. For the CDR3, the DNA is TGTGCCAGCAGCCTTGACCAAGGGGGATCGATAGCCAAAAACATTCAGTACTTC.

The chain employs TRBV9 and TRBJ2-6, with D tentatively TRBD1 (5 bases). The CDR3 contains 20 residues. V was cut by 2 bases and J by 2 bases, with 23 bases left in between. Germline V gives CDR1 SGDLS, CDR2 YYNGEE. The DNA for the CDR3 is TGTGCCAGCAGCGTCCGCACTTCCTTAACAGGCCTAACTGGGGCCAACGTCCTGACTTTC. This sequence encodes CASSVRTSLTGLTGANVLTF.

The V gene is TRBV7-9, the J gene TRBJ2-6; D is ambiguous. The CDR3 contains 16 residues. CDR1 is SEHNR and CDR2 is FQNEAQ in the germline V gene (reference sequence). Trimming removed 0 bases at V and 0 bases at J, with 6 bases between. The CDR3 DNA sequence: TGTGCCAGCAGCTTAGCTTCTAGCTCTGGGGCCAACGTCCTGACTTTC. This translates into CASSLASSSGANVLTF. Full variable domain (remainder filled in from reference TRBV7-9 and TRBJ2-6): DTGVSQNPRHKITKRGQNVTFRCDPISEHNRLYWYRQTLGQGPEFLTYFQNEAQLEKSRLLSDRFSAERPKGSFSTLEIQRTEQGDSAMYLCASSLASSSGANVLTFGAGSRLTVL.

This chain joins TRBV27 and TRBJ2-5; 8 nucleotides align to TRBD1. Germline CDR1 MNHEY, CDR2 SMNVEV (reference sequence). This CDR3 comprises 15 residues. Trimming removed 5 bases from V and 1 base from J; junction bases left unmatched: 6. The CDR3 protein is CASSPLTGGQETQYF. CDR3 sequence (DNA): TGTGCCAGCAGTCCCCTAACAGGGGGCCAAGAGACCCAGTACTTC.

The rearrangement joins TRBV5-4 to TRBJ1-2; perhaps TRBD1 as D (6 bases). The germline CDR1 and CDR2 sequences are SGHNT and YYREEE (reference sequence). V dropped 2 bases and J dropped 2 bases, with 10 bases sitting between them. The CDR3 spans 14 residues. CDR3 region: CASSFDQGNYGYTF. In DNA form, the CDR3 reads TGTGCCAGCAGCTTTGACCAGGGGAACTATGGCTACACCTTC.

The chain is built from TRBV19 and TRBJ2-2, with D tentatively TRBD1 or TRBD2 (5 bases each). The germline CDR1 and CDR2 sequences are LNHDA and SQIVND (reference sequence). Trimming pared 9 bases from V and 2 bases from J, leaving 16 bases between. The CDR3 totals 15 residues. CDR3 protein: CASLSRGANTGELFF. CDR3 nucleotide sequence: TGTGCCAGCCTATCGAGAGGGGCAAACACCGGGGAGCTGTTTTTT.

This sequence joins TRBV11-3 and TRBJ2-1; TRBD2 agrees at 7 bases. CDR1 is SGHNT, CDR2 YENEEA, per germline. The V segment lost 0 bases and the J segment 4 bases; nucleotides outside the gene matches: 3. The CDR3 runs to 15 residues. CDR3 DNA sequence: TGTGCCAGCAGCTTAGATGCGGGGGTTTACAATGAGCAGTTCTTC. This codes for CASSLDAGVYNEQFF.